This T cell receptor (beta chain) stems from a study of identical twins. Notes on the study in general: Fewer insertions marked abundant cord blood beta clonotypes; young adult naive trended weakly, memory not at all.

Through template switching, a universal primer site was introduced, and the cDNA contained unique molecular identifiers. TCRdb called the 5' RACE reads again in MiXCR, with one record for every CDR3 protein. The sample lists 690,000 or so distinct CDR3 sequences, over 5% seen once, with around 1.7% in the top ten. Germline CDR1 is DFQATT and CDR2 is SNEGSKA (reference sequence). V gave up 1 base and J gave up 6 bases, with 14 bases separating them. This CDR3 spans 14 amino acids. This clonotype was seen repeatedly, ten times or more. What it binds is not known. The source is a man between 18 and 35 years old in good health. Sample: naive T cells sorted from blood. This chain links TRBV20-1 with TRBJ2-3, with D tentatively TRBD1 or TRBD2 (5 bases each). The CDR3 sequence is CSARGDLIRDTQYF. The DNA for the CDR3 is TGCAGTGCTAGAGGGGACCTTATAAGGGATACGCAGTATTTT.